The sequence of this T cell receptor (beta chain) was determined in a study of blood T cell repertoires in COVID-19. Study summary: COVID-19 samples, acute and convalescent, were from the United States, Italy and Spain. Nucleic acid was either cDNA or gDNA, and it came from T cells, B-cell-depleted T cells, or PBMCs.

As handled by the study authors: Nucleated cell counts were estimated from reference gene primer amplification. Method: immunoSEQ multiplex PCR; TCRdb's copy keeps in-frame clones and lacks some. D and trimming were read from the DNA, whereas the V and J calls and clone size are those reported in that table. The sample consists of 150,000 to 200,000 clones, around nine tenths of them appearing once. CDR3 length: 13 amino acids. Germline V gene data show CDR1 as ENHRY and CDR2 as SYGVKD. After removal of 10 bases from V and 2 bases from J, the junction contained 6 bases not matched to a gene. This clonotype originated in a human donor in a cohort sampled during active COVID-19. The V and J genes are TRBV10-3 and TRBJ1-2; 8 nucleotides agree with TRBD1. Sequenced sample: peripheral blood. The CDR3 protein is CASSGQANYGYTF. CDR3 coding DNA: TGTGCCAGCTCGGGACAGGCCAACTATGGCTACACCTTC.